The clone carrying this T cell receptor beta chain is medium-sized (0.01 to 0.1%). The antigen remains undetermined. Busulfan-fludarabine conditioning, marrow transplant, and cyclophosphamide on days +3 and +4 were administered. The method was immunoSEQ multiplex PCR; TCRdb's version includes in-frame clones alone and lacks a portion of them. The repertoire has 8,000 to 10,000 clones, roughly 80% of them found once; the top ten carry roughly 15%. The data derive from a study of T cells after posttransplantation cyclophosphamide. General study points: Donor-recipient repertoire similarity was low at 1-2 months, rising over year one. After PTCy, TRB diversity resembled that of CNI/methotrexate controls.

The germline V gene encodes CDR1 KGHSY and CDR2 FQNENV. The CDR3 is made up of 14 amino acids. The ends lost 2 bases at V and 1 base at J; junction bases unmatched: 1. The source is a female patient in her 40s who received an allogeneic stem cell transplant from a related donor, was CMV-positive, and had no GVHD. T cells may partly derive from the graft donor. The sequencing used PBMCs, collected roughly 2,000 days after a stem cell transplant with posttransplant cyclophosphamide. This chain uses TRBV16 with TRBJ2-7; TRBD1 matches at 8 bases. CDR3: CASSQGTGSYEQYF. The CDR3 DNA follows: TGTGCCAGCAGCCAAGGGACAGGTTCCTACGAGCAGTACTTC.